This T cell receptor beta chain derives from a study of cytomegalovirus exposure and HLA in healthy donors. Germline V gene sequence: CDR1 MGHRA, CDR2 YSYEKL. Trimming pared 0 bases from V and 2 bases from J, leaving 13 bases between. CDR3 length: 16 amino acids. The protocol was immunoSEQ multiplex PCR, while the TCRdb copy is restricted to in-frame clones and leaves out a portion. Of some 140,000 clones in the sample, almost 85% were seen once. The sequencing input was PBMCs. The clonotype was recovered from a woman in her 30s in good health and CMV-seronegative. V usage is TRBV4-1 and J usage is TRBJ2-5; D ambiguous. DNA of the CDR3: TGCGCCAGCAGCCAAGATCAGACTGGAGTACAAGAGACCCAGTACTTC. Amino acids: CASSQDQTGVQETQYF.